This TCR beta chain was recorded in a study of T cell responses to AZD1222 COVID-19 vaccine. Germline V CDR1 and CDR2: SGHAT, FQNNGV. This CDR3 contains 11 residues. The germline V and J ends were trimmed by 1 base and 9 bases, with 4 bases remaining between them. Of note for this clone: The antigen is unknown.

Study-level results: Across spike, vaccine-associated CD4 TCRs were found, dominant at 160-218 and 743-854. In the spike-specific TCR repertoire, nearly half reportedly target unmutated variant regions. At study baseline, merely five or six AZD1222 recipients were seropositive.

The method was immunoSEQ multiplex PCR; TCRdb's version includes in-frame clones alone and lacks a portion of them. Of 90,000 or so clones listed, 89% were seen once; the top ten hold 5.3%. This TCR derives from an adult who received the AZD1222 COVID-19 vaccine. The chain links TRBV11-2 to TRBJ2-1; D is unclear. The sequencing here drew on peripheral blood, taken 28 days after the second AZD1222 dose. CDR3 nucleotides: TGTGCCAGCAGCTTAGCCGGTGAGCAGTTCTTC. Translating it yields CASSLAGEQFF.